This T cell receptor (beta chain) appears in the sequencing data of a study of early T cells in non-severe SARS-CoV-2 infection. Study context: Sequencing of bulk RNA from unsorted whole blood was done, without chain pairing. The study's findings and limits: Matches to VDJdb favored anti-spike CD8 responses and missed private and CD4 specificities.

Trimming removed 6 bases at V and 6 bases at J, with 15 bases between. Germline CDR1 MRHNA, CDR2 SNTAGT. The CDR3 consists of 14 residues. Researchers attached unique molecular identifiers to individual cDNA molecules. Each CDR3 protein is one row after TCRdb ran MiXCR on the 5' RACE reads. The sample shows approximately 80,000 distinct CDR3 sequences, around 10% of them seen only once. This clonotype was seen many times. The target antigen is unknown. The chain employs TRBV6-4 and TRBJ2-1, with D possibly being TRBD1 (5 bases). The specimen comprised whole blood, sampled at baseline. The receptor's source is an adult who was a healthcare worker with PCR-confirmed SARS-CoV-2 infection or an uninfected control (not recorded which). The CDR3 nucleotides are TGTGCCAGCAGCGTGGGGCCCGAGGCCAATGAGCAGTTCTTC. It yields the protein CASSVGPEANEQFF.